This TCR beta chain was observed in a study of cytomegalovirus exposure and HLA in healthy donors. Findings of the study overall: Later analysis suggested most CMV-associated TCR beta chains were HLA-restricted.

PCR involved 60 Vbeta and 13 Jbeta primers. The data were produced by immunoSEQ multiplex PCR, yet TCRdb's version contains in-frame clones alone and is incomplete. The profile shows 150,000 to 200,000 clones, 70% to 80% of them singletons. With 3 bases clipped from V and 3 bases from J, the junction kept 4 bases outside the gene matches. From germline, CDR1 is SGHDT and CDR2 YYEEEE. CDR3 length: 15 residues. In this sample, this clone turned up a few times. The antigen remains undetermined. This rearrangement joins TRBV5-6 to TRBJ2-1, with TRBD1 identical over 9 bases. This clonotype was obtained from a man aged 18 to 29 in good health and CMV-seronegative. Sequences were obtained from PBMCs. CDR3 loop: CASSYMGQGYNEQFF. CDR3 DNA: TGTGCCAGCAGCTACATGGGACAGGGCTACAATGAGCAGTTCTTC.